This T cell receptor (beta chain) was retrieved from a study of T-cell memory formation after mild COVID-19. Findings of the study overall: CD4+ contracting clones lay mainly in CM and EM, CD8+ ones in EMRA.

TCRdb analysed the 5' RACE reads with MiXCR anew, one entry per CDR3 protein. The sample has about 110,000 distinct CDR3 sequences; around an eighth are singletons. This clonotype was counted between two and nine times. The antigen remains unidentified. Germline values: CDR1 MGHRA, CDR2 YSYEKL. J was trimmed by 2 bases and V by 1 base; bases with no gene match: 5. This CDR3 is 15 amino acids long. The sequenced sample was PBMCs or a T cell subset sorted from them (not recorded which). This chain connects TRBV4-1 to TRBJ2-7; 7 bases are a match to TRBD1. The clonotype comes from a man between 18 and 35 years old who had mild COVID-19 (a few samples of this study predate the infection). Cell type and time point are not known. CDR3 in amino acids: CASSQAPGQAYEQYF. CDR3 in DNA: TGCGCCAGCAGCCAAGCGCCCGGACAGGCCTACGAGCAGTACTTC.